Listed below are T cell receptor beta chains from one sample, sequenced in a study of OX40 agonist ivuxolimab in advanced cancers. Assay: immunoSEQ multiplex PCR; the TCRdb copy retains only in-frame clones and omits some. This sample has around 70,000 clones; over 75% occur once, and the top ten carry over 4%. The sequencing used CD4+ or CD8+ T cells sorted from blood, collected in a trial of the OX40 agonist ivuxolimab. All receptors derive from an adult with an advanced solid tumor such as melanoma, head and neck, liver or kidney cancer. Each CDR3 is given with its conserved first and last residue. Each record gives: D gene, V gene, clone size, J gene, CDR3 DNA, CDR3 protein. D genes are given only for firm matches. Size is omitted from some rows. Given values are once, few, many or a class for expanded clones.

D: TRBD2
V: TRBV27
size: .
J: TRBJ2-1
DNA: TGTGCCAGCAGTTCTAGCGGGAGCTACAATGAGCAGTTCTTC
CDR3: CASSSSGSYNEQFF

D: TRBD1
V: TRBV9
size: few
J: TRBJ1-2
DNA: TGTGCCAGCAGCGTAGCGACAGGGGAAAACTATGGCTACACCTTC
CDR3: CASSVATGENYGYTF

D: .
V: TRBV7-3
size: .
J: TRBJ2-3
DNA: TGTGCCAGCAGCCAACTGGAGGGGTTGGCGCAGTATTTT
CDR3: CASSQLEGLAQYF

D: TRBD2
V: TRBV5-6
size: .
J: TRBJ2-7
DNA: TGTGCCAGCAGCTTTTGGGAAGCGGGATCCTACGAGCAGTACTTC
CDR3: CASSFWEAGSYEQYF

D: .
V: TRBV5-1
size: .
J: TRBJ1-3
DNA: TGCGCCAGCAGCTTGGCCGAAGCAGGGCGAGGAAACACCATATATTTT
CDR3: CASSLAEAGRGNTIYF

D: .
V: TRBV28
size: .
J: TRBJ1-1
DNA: TGTGCCAGCAGTTCCCCCTTAGAGGATAGAGGGGACACTGAAGCTTTCTTT
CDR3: CASSSPLEDRGDTEAFF

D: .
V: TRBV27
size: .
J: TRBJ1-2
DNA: TGTGCCAGCAGTATCATACCCCGGACGGCGGGAAACTATGGCTACACCTTC
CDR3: CASSIIPRTAGNYGYTF

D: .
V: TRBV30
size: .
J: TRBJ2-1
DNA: TGTGCCTGGAGTACCTTCCGGCGGGGACGGAGGGACAATGAGCAGTTCTTC
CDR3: CAWSTFRRGRRDNEQFF

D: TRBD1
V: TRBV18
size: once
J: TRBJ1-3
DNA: TGTGCCAGCTCACCAAGGACAGGGGTGAGCTCTGGAAACACCATATATTTT
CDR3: CASSPRTGVSSGNTIYF

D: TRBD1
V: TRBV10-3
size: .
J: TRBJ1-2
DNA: TGTGCCATCAGCCAGACAGGGACAGCGGACTATGGCTACACCTTC
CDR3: CAISQTGTADYGYTF

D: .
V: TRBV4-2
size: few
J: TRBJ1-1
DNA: TGTGCCAGCAGCCCTCAGGCCTCTTGGGGTGAAGCTTTCTTT
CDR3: CASSPQASWGEAFF

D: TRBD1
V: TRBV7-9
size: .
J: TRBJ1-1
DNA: TGTGCCAGCGACGACAGGGATCGCACTGAGGCTTTCTTT
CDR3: CASDDRDRTEAFF

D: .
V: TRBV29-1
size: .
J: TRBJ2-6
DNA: TGCAGCGTTGATGTGAGCTCTGGGGCCAACGTCCTGACTTTC
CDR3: CSVDVSSGANVLTF

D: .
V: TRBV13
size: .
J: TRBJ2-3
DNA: TGTGCCAGCAGCTTATACGGGGCAGATACGCAGTATTTT
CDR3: CASSLYGADTQYF

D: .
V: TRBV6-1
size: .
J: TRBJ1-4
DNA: TGTGCCAGCAGTGAAGCACAGGGAGGGAATGAAAAACTGTTTTTT
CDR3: CASSEAQGGNEKLFF

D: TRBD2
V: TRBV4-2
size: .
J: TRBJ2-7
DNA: TGTGCCAGCAGCCAGGCGACTAGCGGGGCCTACGAGCAGTACTTC
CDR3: CASSQATSGAYEQYF